This TCR beta chain was sequenced for a study of blood T cells in healthy people across ages. This clonotype was observed a handful of times. A sample-barcoded 5' primer and a J-beta primer mix were used in a second PCR of roughly 7 to 11 cycles. Using its own MiXCR run on the 5' RACE reads, TCRdb lists one record per CDR3 protein. The sample holds roughly 410,000 distinct CDR3 sequences, about half seen once. The J segment lost 4 bases and the V segment lost 4 bases, leaving 4 bases of the junction unmatched. CDR3 length: 15 amino acids. Germline V gene lookup returns CDR1 MNHEY and CDR2 SMNVEV (reference sequence).

The TCR was taken from a man in his fifties or sixties in good health. The rearrangement links TRBV27 to TRBJ1-2, with 12 bases matching TRBD1. Sequenced input: blood. As DNA, the CDR3 is TGTGCCAGCAGTTGGGGACAGGGGGCAACCTATGGCTACACCTTC. Translating it yields CASSWGQGATYGYTF.